The 3 T cell receptor beta chains in this list originate from one sample, sequenced in a study of OX40 agonist ivuxolimab in advanced cancers. The method was immunoSEQ multiplex PCR; TCRdb's version includes in-frame clones alone and lacks a portion of them. This sample carries some 30,000 clones, 60% to 75% of them seen once, and the ten largest clones take around 12%. Material: CD4+ or CD8+ T cells sorted from blood, obtained in a trial of the OX40 agonist ivuxolimab. The receptors were sampled from an adult with an advanced solid tumor such as melanoma, head and neck, liver or kidney cancer.

In its sample, this clone was seen many times. The chain uses TRBV15 and TRBJ2-7; weak D call: TRBD2 (6 bases). This CDR3 comprises 16 residues. The germline V gene has CDR1 LNHNV and CDR2 YYDKDF (reference sequence). Deletions cut 0 bases from V and 0 bases from J, with 12 bases between. The CDR3 DNA sequence: TGTGCCACCAGCAGAGATCGGGGAGGTCGCTCCTACGAGCAGTACGTC. Translation gives CATSRDRGGRSYEQYV.

This clone occurred once. V is TRBV9 and J is TRBJ2-1; D might be TRBD1 or TRBD2, each matching 5 bases. Trimming took off 4 bases at V and 9 bases at J, with 8 bases between the two ends. CDR1 and CDR2 from the germline V gene are SGDLS and YYNGEE. The CDR3 contains 11 residues. The CDR3 coding sequence is TGTGCCAGCAGCCCAGGGAGTGAGCAGTTCTTC. It encodes CASSPGSEQFF.

V is TRBV7-6 and J is TRBJ2-1; D call uncertain. Between the trimmed V and J ends, which lost 2 bases and 5 bases, there was a span of 10 bases. CDR1 SGHVS and CDR2 FNYEAQ come from the germline V gene. The CDR3 covers 14 residues. The CDR3 region has the DNA TGTGCCAGCAGCTTAATCCAGGCGCACAATGAGCAGTTCTTC. This translates into CASSLIQAHNEQFF.